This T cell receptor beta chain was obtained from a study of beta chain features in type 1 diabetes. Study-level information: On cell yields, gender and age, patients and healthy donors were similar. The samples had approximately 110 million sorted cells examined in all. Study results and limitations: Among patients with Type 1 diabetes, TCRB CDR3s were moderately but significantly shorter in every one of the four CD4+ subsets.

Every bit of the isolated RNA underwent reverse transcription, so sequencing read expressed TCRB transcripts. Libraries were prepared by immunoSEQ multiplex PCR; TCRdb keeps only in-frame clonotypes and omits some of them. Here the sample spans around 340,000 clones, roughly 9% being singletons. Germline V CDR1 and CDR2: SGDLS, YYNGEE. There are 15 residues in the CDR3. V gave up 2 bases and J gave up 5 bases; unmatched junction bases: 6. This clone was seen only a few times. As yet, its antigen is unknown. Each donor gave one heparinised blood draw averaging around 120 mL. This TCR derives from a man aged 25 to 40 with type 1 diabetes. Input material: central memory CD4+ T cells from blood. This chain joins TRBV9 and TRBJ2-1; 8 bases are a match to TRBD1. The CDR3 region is CASSVGQGPHNEQFF. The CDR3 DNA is TGTGCCAGCAGCGTCGGACAGGGTCCTCACAATGAGCAGTTCTTC.